This entry describes one TCR beta chain. Antigen specificity is unknown. Germline V CDR1 and CDR2: GTSNPN, SVGIG (reference sequence). Germline trimming cut 0 bases from V and 5 bases from J; bases unmatched to any gene: 7. CDR3 size: 16 residues. This entry belongs to a study of radiotherapy plus CTLA-4 blockade in lung cancer. The study, taken as a whole, reports: Clones of tumor-derived TCRs expanded in blood after radiotherapy plus ipilimumab. In blood, early T cell clone dynamics reportedly predicted response best, together with interferon-beta.

Sequenced by immunoSEQ multiplex PCR; TCRdb stores in-frame clones only, minus some. The data show roughly 71,000 clones, with approximately 78% seen just once and around 7% held by the top ten. This receptor was obtained from a human donor with non-small cell lung cancer who had a complete response to radiotherapy plus ipilimumab. The sample in question was peripheral blood, obtained from a patient treated with radiotherapy plus ipilimumab. The rearrangement links TRBV30 to TRBJ1-2; the match to TRBD1 covers 12 bases. The CDR3 spells CAWSVLGQGARYGYTF. The CDR3 region has the DNA TGTGCCTGGAGTGTACTGGGACAGGGGGCTAGGTATGGCTACACCTTC.